The 27 T cell receptor beta chains presented below share a single source sample, sequenced in a study of T-cell reconstitution after alpha-beta-depleted transplantation in children. Unique molecular identifiers tagged the TCRbeta library. TCRdb reanalysed the PCR reads using MiXCR and keeps one entry per CDR3 protein. The data contain approximately 630,000 distinct CDR3 sequences, under 15% of them singletons. The sample consisted of PBMCs, taken before TCRalphabeta/CD19-depleted stem cell transplant. The receptors were gathered from a girl aged 2-15 years with congenital amegakaryocytic thrombocytopenia, due to receive a stem cell transplant.

This clonotype was seen many times. J is TRBJ2-5 and V is TRBV20-1; D possibly corresponds to TRBD1 (5 bases). V lost 6 bases, J lost 0 bases, and 8 bases lay in between. CDR3 length: 12 amino acids. Germline-derived CDR1 and CDR2 are DFQATT and SNEGSKA (reference sequence). CDR3 protein: CSATEYQETQYF. CDR3 bases: TGCAGTGCGACAGAATACCAAGAGACCCAGTACTTC.

Comments on this clonotype: One end of the junction fails to match germline, which may point to a read error. The rearrangement links TRBV7-2 to TRBJ2-5, with D maybe TRBD2 (6 bases). Germline V gene lookup returns CDR1 SGHTA and CDR2 FQGNSA. The CDR3 extends over 15 amino acids. DNA for the CDR3: TGTGCCAGCAGCCCAGGAGGGTCTAGTGTGGAGACTCAGTACTTC. It specifies CASSPGGSSVETQYF.

Ten or more counts support this clonotype. The chain couples TRBV5-1 to TRBJ2-3; tentatively, D is TRBD2 (5 bases). The V end lost 5 bases, the J end lost 3 bases, and 19 bases lay between the germline ends. This CDR3 is 16 amino acids long. Per germline, CDR1 SGHRS and CDR2 YFSETQ. The CDR3 DNA is TGCGCCAGCAGTCATGAGGAGCCCGGAGGAACAGATACGCAGTATTTT. Translating it yields CASSHEEPGGTDTQYF.

The J gene is TRBJ2-1, the V gene TRBV20-1, with 10 bases fitting TRBD2. The ends lost 2 bases at V and 5 bases at J; junction bases unmatched: 6. Germline V gives CDR1 DFQATT, CDR2 SNEGSKA (reference sequence). This CDR3 comprises 15 residues. CDR3 nucleotides: TGCAGTGCTAGATATCCTAGCGGGAGTAACAATGAGCAGTTCTTC. Translated, it gives CSARYPSGSNNEQFF.

This sequence joins TRBV27 and TRBJ2-3, with D possibly being TRBD2 (6 bases). Germline lookup yields CDR1 MNHEY and CDR2 SMNVEV (reference sequence). This CDR3 region has 16 residues. V gave up 3 bases and J gave up 2 bases, with 15 bases separating them. CDR3 protein: CASSFTVADITDTQYF. In nucleotides, the CDR3 is TGTGCCAGCAGTTTTACGGTAGCGGATATCACAGATACGCAGTATTTT.

This clonotype was picked up many times. This CDR3 reads CATEVTGLAGNEQFF. The CDR3 coding sequence is TGTGCCACCGAAGTAACGGGACTAGCGGGTAATGAGCAGTTCTTC. The rearrangement links TRBV15 to TRBJ2-1; 12 nucleotides agree with TRBD2. Germline CDR1 reads LNHNV; CDR2 reads YYDKDF (reference sequence). CDR3 length: 15 residues. J was trimmed by 7 bases and V by 8 bases; bases with no gene match: 9.

This clonotype was seen ten or more times. This chain connects TRBV12-3 or TRBV12-4 to TRBJ2-3; D might be TRBD1 or TRBD2, each matching 5 bases. The V end was cut by 7 bases, the J end by 4 bases, with 15 bases between. The CDR3 is 14 amino acids. The CDR3 DNA sequence: TGTGCCAGCATCAAAGAGGGGTACGCAGATACGCAGTATTTT. It is translated as CASIKEGYADTQYF.

This clonotype came up a few times. V usage is TRBV2 and J usage is TRBJ2-1; 9 bases are shared with TRBD2. J gave up 7 bases and V 4 bases, and 8 bases lay outside the gene matches. CDR3 size: 15 residues. Germline V CDR1 and CDR2: SNHLY, FYNNEI. The CDR3 loop is CASSGLAGRRNEQFF. The CDR3 nucleotides read TGTGCCAGCAGTGGTCTAGCGGGAAGGCGGAATGAGCAGTTCTTC.

The chain combines TRBV29-1 with TRBJ2-7; 8 bases fit TRBD1. V shed 4 bases, J shed 1 base, and the junction held 6 bases outside the gene matches. Looked up from germline, CDR1 is SQVTM and CDR2 is ANQGSEA. There are 14 residues in the CDR3. The CDR3 DNA is TGCAGCGTTGCCGGGACAGGCTATTCCTACGAGCAGTACTTC. This translates into CSVAGTGYSYEQYF.

Ten or more counts support this clonotype. The V and J genes are TRBV20-1 and TRBJ1-1; D perhaps matches TRBD1 (6 bases). This CDR3 spans 14 amino acids. Per the germline V gene, CDR1 is DFQATT and CDR2 is SNEGSKA (reference sequence). V dropped 4 bases and J dropped 1 base, with 13 bases sitting between them. The CDR3 region is CSAIQGRTNTEAFF. CDR3 DNA: TGCAGTGCTATACAGGGACGGACGAACACTGAAGCTTTCTTT.

In this sample, this clonotype turned up a few times. The rearrangement links TRBV5-1 to TRBJ1-1, with D perhaps matching TRBD1 (6 bases). Germline V gene lookup returns CDR1 SGHRS and CDR2 YFSETQ. This CDR3 region has 16 residues. Trimming removed 2 bases at V and 3 bases at J, with 17 bases between. This CDR3 reads CASSFTGPVKDTEAFF. CDR3 DNA sequence: TGCGCCAGCAGCTTCACAGGGCCAGTAAAGGACACTGAAGCTTTCTTT.

The rearrangement links TRBV7-9 to TRBJ2-1; no clear D. V lost 5 bases and J lost 13, with 12 bases in between. From germline, CDR1 is SEHNR and CDR2 FQNEAQ (reference sequence). CDR3 size: 11 residues. Written as DNA, the CDR3 is TGTGCCAGCAGCCCAGGACGCCCCCAGTTCTTC. Its translation is CASSPGRPQFF.

The V call is TRBV5-1, the J call TRBJ2-1; D possibly corresponds to TRBD2 (6 bases). V lost 0 bases and J lost 4, with 11 bases in between. This CDR3 has 15 residues. Germline lookup yields CDR1 SGHRS and CDR2 YFSETQ. CDR3 region: CASSLAGLLYNEQFF. The CDR3 nucleotides read TGCGCCAGCAGCTTGGCGGGACTGCTATACAATGAGCAGTTCTTC.

This clonotype was counted at least ten times. V and J are TRBV10-3 and TRBJ2-7; 9 bases are shared with TRBD1. CDR1 is ENHRY, CDR2 SYGVKD, per germline. V gave up 7 bases and J gave up 5 bases; unmatched junction bases: 6. The CDR3 has 13 amino acids. CDR3 loop: CAIKEGQGDEQYF. For the CDR3, the DNA is TGTGCCATCAAGGAGGGACAGGGAGACGAGCAGTACTTC.

V gene TRBV7-2 combines with J gene TRBJ2-1; 10 bases map to TRBD2. Germline lookup yields CDR1 SGHTA and CDR2 FQGNSA. With 0 bases clipped from V and 6 bases from J, the junction kept 5 bases outside the gene matches. The CDR3 is made up of 16 amino acids. CDR3 bases: TGTGCCAGCAGCTTAGCGAGGCTAGCGGGAGTCAATGAGCAGTTCTTC. Amino acids: CASSLARLAGVNEQFF.

This clonotype was recorded a few times. Here the CDR3 DNA reads TGTGCCAGCTCACAGGGGGCCACTCAGCCCCAGCATTTT. As protein: CASSQGATQPQHF. The V call is TRBV18, the J call TRBJ1-5, with 7 bases fitting TRBD1. Germline lookup yields CDR1 KGHSH and CDR2 LQKENI. The V segment lost 4 bases and the J segment 6 bases; nucleotides outside the gene matches: 3. The CDR3 is made up of 13 amino acids.

Details on this clonotype: Being one base from a much bigger clone, this may be a read error. The chain carries TRBV5-6 and TRBJ2-7; D unclear. The germline CDR1 and CDR2 sequences are SGHDT and YYEEEE. The CDR3 runs 13 residues. The CDR3 DNA reads TGTACCAGCAGCTTGGCAGGCTCCAACGAGCAGTACTTC. Its translation is CTSSLAGSNEQYF.

This clonotype was counted ten times or more. The chain joins TRBV20-1 to TRBJ2-7, with a tentative D call TRBD2 (5 bases). Trimming removed 6 bases from V and 3 bases from J, with 15 bases in between. Germline V lookup: CDR1 DFQATT, CDR2 SNEGSKA (reference sequence). The CDR3 has 13 residues. CDR3 loop: CSALGRTDYEQYF. CDR3 nucleotides: TGCAGTGCCTTAGGCCGGACTGACTACGAGCAGTACTTC.

This clonotype showed up many times. The genes are TRBV12-3 or TRBV12-4 and TRBJ2-5; the D gene is possibly TRBD2 (6 bases). The CDR3 sequence is 15 residues long. V was clipped by 2 bases and J by 4 bases, with 14 bases between them. CDR3 region: CASSLTPGLRETQYF. The DNA of the CDR3 is TGTGCCAGCAGTTTAACGCCGGGACTGAGAGAGACCCAGTACTTC.

The chain links TRBV3-1 to TRBJ2-5, with 11 bases fitting TRBD2. The CDR3 has 16 amino acids. Trimming at V came to 4 bases and at J to 5 bases, leaving 9 bases not matched to a gene. Germline lookup yields CDR1 LGHDT and CDR2 YNNKEL (reference sequence). CDR3 residues: CASSLRRLAGFETQYF. DNA for the CDR3: TGTGCCAGCAGCCTCAGACGACTAGCGGGATTCGAGACCCAGTACTTC.

This clonotype occurred many times. The gene calls are TRBV11-2 and TRBJ2-2, with D perhaps TRBD1 or TRBD2 (6 bases each). Germline CDR1 reads SGHAT; CDR2 reads FQNNGV. The germline V and J ends were trimmed by 4 bases and 4 bases, with 16 bases remaining between them. The CDR3 sequence is 16 residues long. CDR3 nucleotides: TGTGCCAGCAGCTCCCGGGGGCAGGGCGCCACCGGGGAGCTGTTTTTT. As protein: CASSSRGQGATGELFF.

The CDR3 here is CASGTGFYSNQPQHF. The DNA for the CDR3 is TGTGCCAGCGGGACAGGGTTTTATAGCAATCAGCCCCAGCATTTT. The chain uses TRBV28 and TRBJ1-5, with TRBD1 identical over 9 bases. The germline gives CDR1 MDHEN, CDR2 SYDVKM. The CDR3 has 15 residues. Trimming cost V 8 bases and J 0 bases; bases outside gene matches: 5.

In its sample, this clonotype was seen many times. The chain employs TRBV5-1 and TRBJ2-1, with TRBD2 as a possible D gene (6 bases). Trimming took 3 bases from V and 6 from J, leaving 16 bases between them. The germline gives CDR1 SGHRS, CDR2 YFSETQ. CDR3 length equals 15 residues. CDR3 residues: CASSWDFSTGNEQFF. The CDR3 nucleotides are TGCGCCAGCAGCTGGGACTTCTCAACGGGCAATGAGCAGTTCTTC.

Only a few counts were recorded for this clonotype. This rearrangement joins TRBV2 to TRBJ2-5; 7 bases are a match to TRBD1. Germline CDR1 SNHLY, CDR2 FYNNEI. J was trimmed by 2 bases and V by 4 bases; bases with no gene match: 7. The CDR3 contains 15 residues. The CDR3 DNA reads TGTGCCAGCAGTGCGATAGGGGGCTTGCAAGAGACCCAGTACTTC. The encoded protein is CASSAIGGLQETQYF.

The chain recombines TRBV29-1 with TRBJ1-2; the match to TRBD1 covers 11 bases. The germline CDR1 and CDR2 sequences are SQVTM and ANQGSEA. The CDR3 is 15 residues long. Unmatched junction bases numbered 7, after V lost 4 bases and J lost 3 bases. This CDR3 is CSVGPPGQGDYGYTF. The CDR3 DNA follows: TGCAGCGTTGGTCCCCCGGGACAGGGGGACTATGGCTACACCTTC.

This clonotype was seen many times. V gene TRBV29-1 combines with J gene TRBJ2-7; D tentatively fits TRBD1 or TRBD2 (5 bases each). Germline CDR1 and CDR2: SQVTM and ANQGSEA. Trimming cost V 5 bases and J 0 bases, with 11 bases left between them. The CDR3 has 13 amino acids. CDR3: CSVSGRSSYEQYF. CDR3 nucleotide sequence: TGCAGCGTTTCGGGACGCTCCTCCTACGAGCAGTACTTC.

This clonotype has only a few counts. The V call is TRBV5-1, the J call TRBJ2-3; unclear D gene. The CDR3 runs to 14 residues. The V gene lost 0 bases and the J gene lost 8 bases, with 13 bases spanning the gap. Germline V gene lookup returns CDR1 SGHRS and CDR2 YFSETQ. CDR3: CASSLGTLPGTQYF. DNA of the CDR3: TGCGCCAGCAGCTTGGGGACCCTACCGGGTACGCAGTATTTT.